This T cell receptor beta chain came from a study of blood T cell repertoires in COVID-19. As originally analysed: Reference gene primers were amplified, and this amplification served to estimate nucleated cell counts. Profiling relied on immunoSEQ multiplex PCR, and the TCRdb table lists in-frame clones only, not all of them. D and trimming were read from the DNA, whereas the V and J calls and clone size are those reported in that table. Here the sample spans under 200,000 clones, over 65% being singletons. This clone was seen only a few times. Unmatched junction bases numbered 9, after V lost 6 bases and J lost 0 bases. This CDR3 region has 17 residues. In germline, CDR1 is SGHNT, CDR2 YYREEE (reference sequence). Allocation to cohorts depended on clinical history reported by the participants.

The receptor was isolated from a woman between 50 and 59 years old who had recovered from COVID-19. Material: PBMCs or T cells enriched from blood (not recorded which). The V and J genes are TRBV5-4 and TRBJ2-1; TRBD2 aligns across 10 bases. DNA of the CDR3: TGTGCCAGCAAGGGGCTAGCGGGGGCCCACTCCTACAATGAGCAGTTCTTC. This gives the protein CASKGLAGAHSYNEQFF.